Listed below are T cell receptor beta chains from one sample, sequenced in a study of response to subunit inactivated influenza vaccine. TCRdb recomputed calls from the RT-PCR reads with MiXCR, one row per CDR3 protein. Of roughly 620,000 distinct CDR3 sequences detected, about 11% appear once; the ten largest clones hold approximately 11%. This sample was shared with a second study, whose subject was T cells expressing NK-cell markers.

The material was PBMCs from blood, obtained on the day of vaccination. Receptor source: a man between 45 and 60 years old who received an inactivated influenza vaccine. Each CDR3 is given with its conserved first and last residue. The order of the fields is D gene, CDR3 length, J gene, V gene, clone size, CDR3 DNA, CDR3 protein. D genes are given only for firm matches. Clone size appears in some rows only: once, few, many, or a class for an expanded clone.

D: -
length: 13
J: TRBJ2-7
V: TRBV12-3/TRBV12-4
size: -
DNA: TGTGCCAGCAGGGACAGACCGTCCTACGAGCAGTACTTC
CDR3: CASRDRPSYEQYF

D: TRBD2
length: 15
J: TRBJ2-1
V: TRBV7-8
size: -
DNA: TGTGCCAGCAGCTTTCAAAGGGGACTATACAATGAGCAGTTCTTC
CDR3: CASSFQRGLYNEQFF

D: -
length: 15
J: TRBJ2-2
V: TRBV28
size: -
DNA: TGTGCCAGCAGGACAGCGACTGCGAACACCGGGGAGCTGTTTTTT
CDR3: CASRTATANTGELFF

D: -
length: 16
J: TRBJ2-5
V: TRBV7-2
size: many
DNA: TGTGCCAGCAGCTTAGATCGGCTCGTTTTAGGAGAGACCCAGTACTTC
CDR3: CASSLDRLVLGETQYF

D: -
length: 17
J: TRBJ1-2
V: TRBV3-1
size: many
DNA: TGTGCCAGCAGCCGGGTCACCGATAACGAGGCTAACTATGGCTACACCTTC
CDR3: CASSRVTDNEANYGYTF

D: -
length: 17
J: TRBJ2-1
V: TRBV4-3
size: -
DNA: TGCGCCAGCAGCCAAGGACTCCCAAGAAAGGCATCCAATGAGCAGTTCTTC
CDR3: CASSQGLPRKASNEQFF

D: TRBD1
length: 16
J: TRBJ2-5
V: TRBV7-8
size: few
DNA: TGTGCCAGCAGCCCGCCCGGGACAGGGGGATCAGAGACCCAGTACTTC
CDR3: CASSPPGTGGSETQYF

D: TRBD1
length: 16
J: TRBJ2-2
V: TRBV4-3
size: many
DNA: TGCGCCAGCAGCCAAGATAGGGACAGGCACACCGGGGAGCTGTTTTTT
CDR3: CASSQDRDRHTGELFF

D: -
length: 14
J: TRBJ2-5
V: TRBV10-3
size: -
DNA: TGTGCCGTCGAAAGCGGGACAGACCAAGAGACCCAGTACTTC
CDR3: CAVESGTDQETQYF

D: -
length: 15
J: TRBJ2-3
V: TRBV4-1
size: few
DNA: TGCGCCAGCAGCCAAGAGGGGTTTAGCACAGATACGCAGTATTTT
CDR3: CASSQEGFSTDTQYF

D: TRBD1
length: 16
J: TRBJ2-4
V: TRBV11-2
size: few
DNA: TGTGCCAGCAGCTTAGATCCGGGACAGGGGGGGAACATTCAGTACTTC
CDR3: CASSLDPGQGGNIQYF

D: TRBD2
length: 14
J: TRBJ2-3
V: TRBV10-3
size: -
DNA: TGTGCCACTTCCCAGCGGGAGGGGACAGATACGCAGTATTTT
CDR3: CATSQREGTDTQYF

D: TRBD2
length: 17
J: TRBJ2-5
V: TRBV28
size: few
DNA: TGTGCCAGCAAAAACCCCCGGGGGGTCAACTTACAAGAGACCCAGTACTTC
CDR3: CASKNPRGVNLQETQYF

D: TRBD2
length: 16
J: TRBJ2-3
V: TRBV28
size: many
DNA: TGTGCCAGCAGTCACCTAGCGGGGGGGAGCACAGATACGCAGTATTTT
CDR3: CASSHLAGGSTDTQYF

D: TRBD1
length: 16
J: TRBJ2-7
V: TRBV7-9
size: -
DNA: TGTGCCAGCAGCCACCCGAGGGACAGTTACTCCTACGAGCAGTACTTC
CDR3: CASSHPRDSYSYEQYF

D: -
length: 13
J: TRBJ2-5
V: TRBV29-1
size: -
DNA: TGCAGCGTTGATTCAGGGACCCGGGAGACCCAGTACTTC
CDR3: CSVDSGTRETQYF

D: -
length: 15
J: TRBJ2-1
V: TRBV12-3/TRBV12-4
size: -
DNA: TGTGCCAGCAGTCGCACCCGGAGCTCCTACAATGAGCAGTTCTTC
CDR3: CASSRTRSSYNEQFF

D: -
length: 15
J: TRBJ2-3
V: TRBV7-2
size: few
DNA: TGTGCCAGCAGCTTCATTCGGGGGAGCACAGATACGCAGTATTTT
CDR3: CASSFIRGSTDTQYF

D: TRBD1
length: 14
J: TRBJ1-1
V: TRBV20-1
size: few
DNA: TGCAGTGCTACTCCAGGGGGCCCGAAAGCTGAAGCTTTCTTT
CDR3: CSATPGGPKAEAFF

D: -
length: 16
J: TRBJ1-3
V: TRBV5-1
size: few
DNA: TGCGCCAGCAGCTTGGCGGGGGGACGCTATGGAAACACCATATATTTT
CDR3: CASSLAGGRYGNTIYF

D: TRBD2
length: 14
J: TRBJ2-7
V: TRBV7-2
size: -
DNA: TGTGCCAGCAGCTGGAGCGGGGGGGCCTACGAGCAGTACTTC
CDR3: CASSWSGGAYEQYF

D: -
length: 13
J: TRBJ1-3
V: TRBV4-2
size: -
DNA: TGTGCCAGCAGCCAAGGCAGGGGAAACACCATATATTTT
CDR3: CASSQGRGNTIYF

D: -
length: 17
J: TRBJ2-2
V: TRBV4-3
size: -
DNA: TGCGCCAGCAGCCCCCATCCCGGGGTCGGGAGTACCGGGGAGCTGTTTTTT
CDR3: CASSPHPGVGSTGELFF

D: -
length: 14
J: TRBJ2-1
V: TRBV6-1
size: -
DNA: TGTGCCAGCAAACAACCACAGGGTGACAATGAGCAGTTCTTC
CDR3: CASKQPQGDNEQFF

D: TRBD2
length: 17
J: TRBJ2-7
V: TRBV5-1
size: -
DNA: TGCGCCAGCAGCTTGGAAGGACTAGCGGGGCCAGCCTACGAGCAGTACTTC
CDR3: CASSLEGLAGPAYEQYF

D: TRBD2
length: 14
J: TRBJ2-1
V: TRBV5-1
size: -
DNA: TGCGCCAGCAGCTGGCAAGCGGGAGTCAATGAGCAGTTCTTC
CDR3: CASSWQAGVNEQFF

D: -
length: 12
J: TRBJ2-3
V: TRBV12-3/TRBV12-4
size: -
DNA: TGTGCCAGCAGCCGCAACACAGATACGCAGTATTTT
CDR3: CASSRNTDTQYF

D: -
length: 15
J: TRBJ2-2
V: TRBV5-1
size: few
DNA: TGCGCCAGCAGAAGGGCGGTCGGGGGCACCGGGGAGCTGTTTTTT
CDR3: CASRRAVGGTGELFF

D: TRBD2
length: 14
J: TRBJ2-3
V: TRBV5-1
size: -
DNA: TGCGCCAGCAGCCTGACTAGCGGGGAAGATACGCAGTATTTT
CDR3: CASSLTSGEDTQYF

D: TRBD1
length: 16
J: TRBJ2-3
V: TRBV28
size: -
DNA: TGTGCCAGCAGTTACCCCTTCAGGGGGCCGACAGATACGCAGTATTTT
CDR3: CASSYPFRGPTDTQYF

D: TRBD1
length: 12
J: TRBJ1-2
V: TRBV20-1
size: few
DNA: TGCAGTGCTGCCGGGACAGGGCATGGCTACACCTTC
CDR3: CSAAGTGHGYTF

D: -
length: 15
J: TRBJ2-5
V: TRBV4-2
size: -
DNA: TGTGCCAGCAGCCCCCGTTTGCGGAACAAAGAGACCCAGTACTTC
CDR3: CASSPRLRNKETQYF

D: TRBD2
length: 21
J: TRBJ2-7
V: TRBV5-1
size: few
DNA: TGCGCCAGCAGCTTCGGGACAGGGGTGGAGGACTGGACTAGCGGGAGAGCCGAGCAGTACTTC
CDR3: CASSFGTGVEDWTSGRAEQYF

D: -
length: 16
J: TRBJ2-7
V: TRBV5-5
size: -
DNA: TGTGCCAGCAGCCCATCTCGACAGGTCCTAACCTACGAGCAGTACTTC
CDR3: CASSPSRQVLTYEQYF

D: TRBD2
length: 14
J: TRBJ2-7
V: TRBV5-1
size: -
DNA: TGCGCCAGCAGTGAGGGACTAGCGTCATCCGAGCAGTACTTC
CDR3: CASSEGLASSEQYF

D: -
length: 15
J: TRBJ2-1
V: TRBV18
size: few
DNA: TGTGCCAGCTCACCACAGGGGACGTCCTACAATGAGCAGTTCTTC
CDR3: CASSPQGTSYNEQFF

D: -
length: 18
J: TRBJ2-1
V: TRBV7-3
size: -
DNA: TGTGCCAGCAGCCGAGGACCAATGGGGATCGGCTCCTACAATGAGCAGTTCTTC
CDR3: CASSRGPMGIGSYNEQFF

D: TRBD1
length: 16
J: TRBJ2-2
V: TRBV20-1
size: -
DNA: TGCAGTGCTGGGACAGGGGGCTACTCGAACACCGGGGAGCTGTTTTTT
CDR3: CSAGTGGYSNTGELFF

D: TRBD1
length: 14
J: TRBJ2-7
V: TRBV27
size: -
DNA: TGTGCCAGCAGGGACAGGGGGTTCTCCTACGAGCAGTACTTC
CDR3: CASRDRGFSYEQYF

D: TRBD1
length: 16
J: TRBJ1-1
V: TRBV20-1
size: -
DNA: TGCAGTGCTAGAGATTGGGGGACAGGACAGAACACTGAAGCTTTCTTT
CDR3: CSARDWGTGQNTEAFF

D: -
length: 12
J: TRBJ2-1
V: TRBV29-1
size: few
DNA: TGCAGCGTCCTTAGAGGGCCTGGTGAGCAGTTCTTC
CDR3: CSVLRGPGEQFF

D: -
length: 13
J: TRBJ1-2
V: TRBV12-3/TRBV12-4
size: few
DNA: TGTGCCAGCAGTTTTCCACCACCGCAGGGCTACACCTTC
CDR3: CASSFPPPQGYTF

D: -
length: 17
J: TRBJ2-5
V: TRBV6-5
size: -
DNA: TGTGCCAGCAGTTACTCGTACCGGCAGGCCGCCCAAGAGACCCAGTACTTC
CDR3: CASSYSYRQAAQETQYF

D: -
length: 14
J: TRBJ2-7
V: TRBV20-1
size: few
DNA: TGCAGTGCTATGACCACGGACCGGTCCTACGAGCAGTACTTC
CDR3: CSAMTTDRSYEQYF